These T cell receptor beta chains were read from a single sample in a study of beta chain features in type 1 diabetes. The repertoire was sequenced with immunoSEQ multiplex PCR; TCRdb's copy has only in-frame clones and lacks some. This sample has 200,000 to 300,000 clones, with roughly two thirds found just once. The source material was naive CD4+ T cells from blood. The receptors shown here come from a man aged 25 to 40 in good health. CDR3s include the opening cysteine and the closing phenylalanine or tryptophan. A D gene is named only where the DNA matches it firmly. The listing skips clone size in some rows; elsewhere it reads once, few, many or a size class.

NA TRBD2 TRBJ2-3 TRBV4-3 TGCGCCAGCAGCCAGAGCGGGAGTGCGGATACGCAGTATTTT CASSQSGSADTQYF
NA NA TRBJ1-2 TRBV15 TGTGCCACCAGCAGAGATCCATGGCTTGGCTACACCTTC CATSRDPWLGYTF
NA NA TRBJ2-2 TRBV29-1 TGCAGCGTTGCATTGGACACCGGGGAGCTGTTTTTT CSVALDTGELFF
few TRBD1 TRBJ2-1 TRBV6-6 TGTGCCAGCAATCACAGGGGGCATAATGAGCAGTTCTTC CASNHRGHNEQFF
NA NA TRBJ1-1 TRBV14 TGTGCCAGCAGCCAAGGTGGCTACCGGATAACTGAAGCTTTCTTT CASSQGGYRITEAFF
NA NA TRBJ2-3 TRBV5-4 TGTGCCAGCAGCTCTCACAGGGACCGCTCGGCCCACATTCGTCAGTATTTT CASSSHRDRSAHIRQYF
NA NA TRBJ2-1 TRBV7-9 TGTGCCAGCAGCTCCCCGGGTAGCATGGTTCAGTTCTTC CASSSPGSMVQFF
NA TRBD1 TRBJ1-1 TRBV9 TGTGCCAGCAGCGTGCGGGACAGGAACACTGAAGCTTTCTTT CASSVRDRNTEAFF
few NA TRBJ1-1 TRBV29-1 TGCAGCGTTGAATCCCCTCATAGCACTGAAGCTTTCTTT CSVESPHSTEAFF
NA TRBD2 TRBJ2-7 TRBV28 TGTGCCAGCAGACCTCCGGTAGCGGGAGCCTACGAGCAGTACTTC CASRPPVAGAYEQYF
NA NA TRBJ2-2 TRBV30 TGTGCCTGGAGTAAGCCTCCCGGGGAGCTGTTTTTT CAWSKPPGELFF
NA TRBD1 TRBJ1-2 TRBV30 TGTGCCTGGAGCACCGGGACAGGGAAAGGCTACACCTTC CAWSTGTGKGYTF
NA NA TRBJ1-4 TRBV4-2 TGTGCCAGCAGCCACAGGGTTAATGAAAAACTGTTTTTT CASSHRVNEKLFF
NA TRBD1 TRBJ2-3 TRBV28 TGTGCCAGCACGAGACAGGGGTCAGATACGCAGTATTTT CASTRQGSDTQYF
NA NA TRBJ2-1 TRBV30 TGTGCGATGGGGGGCAACAATGAGCAGTTCTTC CAMGGNNEQFF
once NA TRBJ1-5 TRBV23-1 TGCGCCAGCAGGCACAATAGCAATCAGCCCCAGCATTTT CASRHNSNQPQHF
few NA TRBJ2-5 TRBV29-1 TGCAGCGTTGCTATAAAAGAGACCCAGTACTTC CSVAIKETQYF
NA NA TRBJ2-6 TRBV7-2 TGTGCCAGCAGCTTAGTAGGGGTCCCTTTTGGGGCCAACGTCCTGACTTTC CASSLVGVPFGANVLTF
NA NA TRBJ2-7 TRBV10-3 TGTGCCATCAGACCGACAGGCGACTCCTACGAGCAGTACTTC CAIRPTGDSYEQYF
NA TRBD2 TRBJ2-3 TRBV11-2 TGTGCCAGCAGCTCGTTAGCGGGAGGCTCCACAGATACGCAGTATTTT CASSSLAGGSTDTQYF
NA NA TRBJ2-7 TRBV18 TGTGCCAGCTCACTCCGGTTGGGGTCCGAGCAGTACTTC CASSLRLGSEQYF
NA TRBD2 TRBJ2-5 TRBV13 TGTGCCAGCAGCCAGCGGGGGATCCAGAGAACCCAGTACTTC CASSQRGIQRTQYF
NA TRBD2 TRBJ2-3 TRBV7-9 TGTGCCAGCAGCGCTGGGACTAGCGGGGCATTAGCCGATACGCAGTATTTT CASSAGTSGALADTQYF
NA TRBD2 TRBJ2-3 TRBV18 TGTGCCAGCTCACCACCGGGGCTAGCGGACACAGATACGCAGTATTTT CASSPPGLADTDTQYF
NA NA TRBJ2-7 TRBV25-1 TGTGCCAGCAGTCCCGTCAGGGACTCCTACGAGCAGTACTTC CASSPVRDSYEQYF
NA NA TRBJ2-7 TRBV4-3 TGCGCCAGCAGCAGACAGGACGGCTCCTACGAGCAGTACTTC CASSRQDGSYEQYF
NA NA TRBJ2-5 TRBV11-2 TGTGCCAGCAGCCTCGGACAGAAAGAGACCCAGTACTTC CASSLGQKETQYF
NA NA TRBJ2-5 TRBV5-4 TGTGCCAGCAGCTCGGGGGACAGATACCAAGAGACCCAGTACTTC CASSSGDRYQETQYF
NA NA TRBJ1-1 TRBV29-1 TGCAGCGTTGGAACAGCTAACACTGAAGCTTTCTTT CSVGTANTEAFF
NA TRBD1 TRBJ1-2 TRBV30 TGTGCCTGGACCCCTTTCAGGGGGCTAGGAGGCTACACCTTC CAWTPFRGLGGYTF
NA TRBD1 TRBJ1-2 TRBV30 TGTGCCTGGAACAGGGACAGGACTAACTATGGCTACACCTTC CAWNRDRTNYGYTF
NA NA TRBJ2-5 TRBV5-1 TGCGCCAGCAGCATTCAAGAGACCCAGTACTTC CASSIQETQYF
NA NA TRBJ2-7 TRBV25-1 TGTGCCAGCAGTCAGGGCTACGAGCAGTACTTC CASSQGYEQYF
NA NA TRBJ2-3 TRBV11-2 TGTGCCAGCAGCTTATTAAGGACAGATACGCAGTATTTT CASSLLRTDTQYF
NA NA TRBJ2-1 TRBV29-1 TGCAGCGTTGAACGGGTAGCGGCCCACAATGAGCAGTTCTTC CSVERVAAHNEQFF
few NA TRBJ1-2 TRBV16 TGTGCCAGCAGCCAAGACAGGTCATATGGCTACACCTTC CASSQDRSYGYTF
once NA TRBJ1-5 TRBV7-9 TGTGCCAGCAGCTTATCCGGGATGGATCAGCCCCAGCATTTT CASSLSGMDQPQHF
NA NA TRBJ2-2 TRBV11-1 TGTGCCAGCAGCTTAGACGGGGAGCTGTTTTTT CASSLDGELFF
few NA TRBJ2-1 TRBV15 TGTGCCACCAGCAGAGATATCGATAGAGTGAACAATGAGCAGTTCTTC CATSRDIDRVNNEQFF
NA NA TRBJ2-6 TRBV30 TGTGCCTGGACCGGGGCTGGGGCCAACGTCCTGACTTTC CAWTGAGANVLTF
NA TRBD2 TRBJ2-7 TRBV10-3 TGTGCCATCAATGAGCGGGGGGCCTCCTACGAGCAGTACTTC CAINERGASYEQYF
NA NA TRBJ2-3 TRBV13 TGTGCCAGCAGCCTGGCGGGAAGAGATACGCAGTATTTT CASSLAGRDTQYF
once NA TRBJ2-5 TRBV30 TGTGCCTGGAGTGTAACGAGAAAGGAGACCCAGTACTTC CAWSVTRKETQYF
NA TRBD1 TRBJ2-7 TRBV4-3 TGCGCCAGCAGCCCGAGGGGACAGGGGACGGACGAGCAGTACTTC CASSPRGQGTDEQYF
NA TRBD1 TRBJ2-4 TRBV28 TGTGCCAGCAGTTTGCCGGGACAGGGGTGGAACATTCAGTACTTC CASSLPGQGWNIQYF